The rows below give T cell receptor beta chains drawn from one sample of a study of shared clonotypes between healthy human individuals. TCRdb's copy holds only in-frame clones and misses some; the assay was immunoSEQ multiplex PCR. The sample includes some 2.3 million clones, 93% of them seen just once. Sequencing was performed on naive CD4+ T cells from PBMCs. Receptors were obtained from a man aged 18 to 30 in good health. Some clones in this sample may be carry-over from other donors' samples. CDR3s include the opening cysteine and the closing phenylalanine or tryptophan. D genes are given only for firm matches. Expanded clones get a size class; other rows say once, few or many, or leave the size out.

v_call	d_call	j_call	clone_size	cdr3_aa	cdr3_nt
TRBV12-1	NA	TRBJ1-2	NA	CASSFVQGAGYGYTF	TGTGCCAGCAGCTTCGTACAGGGGGCGGGTTATGGCTACACCTTC
TRBV5-1	TRBD2	TRBJ2-3	NA	CASSPSGLAAPDTQYF	TGCGCCAGCAGCCCCTCGGGACTAGCAGCCCCAGATACGCAGTATTTT
TRBV6-5	NA	TRBJ1-2	once	CASSPFLGPEGYTF	TGTGCCAGCAGCCCTTTCCTGGGTCCGGAGGGCTACACCTTC
TRBV18	NA	TRBJ2-2	NA	CASSKGDSTGELFF	TGTGCCAGCTCAAAAGGGGATAGCACCGGGGAGCTGTTTTTT
TRBV10-2	NA	TRBJ1-6	NA	CASKSQSNSPLHF	TGCGCCAGCAAGAGTCAGAGCAATTCACCCCTCCACTTT
TRBV6-6	TRBD1	TRBJ1-3	NA	CASSYPGQAGNTIYF	TGTGCCAGCAGTTACCCTGGACAGGCTGGAAACACCATATATTTT
TRBV5-1	NA	TRBJ2-5	NA	CASSLGQTETQYF	TGCGCCAGCAGCTTGGGACAAACAGAGACCCAGTACTTC
TRBV28	NA	TRBJ1-2	NA	CATGGGRRYGYTF	TGTGCCACTGGGGGAGGGCGAAGGTATGGCTACACCTTC
TRBV11-2	NA	TRBJ2-6	NA	CASSLVVGIVSGANVLTF	TGTGCCAGCAGCTTAGTAGTGGGAATCGTATCTGGGGCCAACGTCCTGACTTTC
TRBV5-1	NA	TRBJ2-7	NA	CASTPGGGRNSYEQYF	TGCGCCAGCACCCCGGGGGGCGGGAGAAATTCCTACGAGCAGTACTTC
TRBV19	NA	TRBJ1-2	NA	CASSKAGGAYGYTF	TGTGCCAGTAGTAAGGCGGGGGGAGCCTATGGCTACACCTTC
TRBV7-9	NA	TRBJ2-7	NA	CASSLNVGEQYF	TGTGCCAGCAGCTTAAATGTAGGCGAGCAGTACTTC
TRBV10-3	NA	TRBJ2-7	NA	CAISESVHSYEQYF	TGTGCCATCAGTGAGTCTGTCCACTCCTACGAGCAGTACTTC
TRBV21-1	NA	TRBJ2-7	NA	CASSSPRVREQYF	TGTGCCAGCAGCAGTCCCAGGGTGCGGGAGCAGTACTTC
TRBV19	NA	TRBJ1-5	once	CASSMGAHQPQHF	TGTGCCAGTAGTATGGGGGCCCATCAGCCCCAGCATTTT
TRBV28	NA	TRBJ1-5	NA	CASSFWQIYSNQPQHF	TGTGCCAGCAGTTTCTGGCAGATCTATAGCAATCAGCCCCAGCATTTT
TRBV9	TRBD1	TRBJ1-1	once	CASSNQGAVNTEAFF	TGTGCCAGCAGCAACCAGGGGGCTGTGAACACTGAAGCTTTCTTT
TRBV7-9	NA	TRBJ2-7	NA	CASGAGAQQYF	TGTGCCAGCGGGGCCGGAGCCCAGCAGTACTTC
TRBV19	NA	TRBJ1-5	NA	CASSPGPPHNQPQHF	TGTGCCAGTAGTCCGGGGCCCCCCCATAATCAGCCCCAGCATTTT
TRBV6-6	NA	TRBJ1-2	NA	CASNPNIGRAGGYTF	TGTGCCAGCAACCCGAATATAGGGAGGGCGGGCGGCTACACCTTC
TRBV7-6	NA	TRBJ2-3	NA	CASSLALQDTQYF	TGTGCCAGCAGCTTAGCGCTGCAAGATACGCAGTATTTT
TRBV5-4	TRBD1	TRBJ1-2	NA	CASSLDRQGDYGYTF	TGTGCCAGCAGCCTCGACCGACAGGGGGACTATGGCTACACCTTC
TRBV28	NA	TRBJ1-1	NA	CASSPGITEAFF	TGTGCCAGCAGTCCAGGGATCACTGAAGCTTTCTTT
TRBV28	TRBD1	TRBJ2-1	NA	CASSGTGLGGYNEQFF	TGTGCCAGCAGTGGGACAGGGCTGGGGGGATACAATGAGCAGTTCTTC
TRBV9	NA	TRBJ2-1	NA	CASSVAGRAYNEQFF	TGTGCCAGCAGCGTCGCAGGGAGAGCGTACAATGAGCAGTTCTTC
TRBV6-5	NA	TRBJ2-5	NA	CASSRGGGQETQYF	TGTGCCAGCAGTAGGGGTGGGGGGCAAGAGACCCAGTACTTC
TRBV6-5	NA	TRBJ2-6	NA	CASSGGSGANVLTF	TGTGCCAGCAGTGGGGGATCTGGGGCCAACGTCCTGACTTTC
TRBV29-1	NA	TRBJ2-5	NA	CSVREAQETQYF	TGCAGCGTGCGTGAGGCCCAAGAGACCCAGTACTTC